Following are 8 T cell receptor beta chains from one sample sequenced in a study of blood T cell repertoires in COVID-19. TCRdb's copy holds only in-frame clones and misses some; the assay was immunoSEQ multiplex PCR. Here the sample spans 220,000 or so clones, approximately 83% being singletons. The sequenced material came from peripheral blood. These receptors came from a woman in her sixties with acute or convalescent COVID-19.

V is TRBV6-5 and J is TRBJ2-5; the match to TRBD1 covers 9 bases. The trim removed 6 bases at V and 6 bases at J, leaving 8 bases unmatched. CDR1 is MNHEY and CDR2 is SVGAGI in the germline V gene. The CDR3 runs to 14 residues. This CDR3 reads CASRNTGGAKTQYF. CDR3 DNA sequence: TGTGCCAGCAGAAATACAGGGGGCGCGAAGACCCAGTACTTC.

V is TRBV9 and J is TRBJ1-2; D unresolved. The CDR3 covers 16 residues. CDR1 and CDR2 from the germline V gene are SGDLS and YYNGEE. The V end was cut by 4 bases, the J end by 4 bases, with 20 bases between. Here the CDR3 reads CASSPGSPMEAYGYTF. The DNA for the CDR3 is TGTGCCAGCAGCCCCGGGAGCCCGATGGAGGCCTATGGCTACACCTTC.

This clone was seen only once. CDR3 residues: CASPSDIPYEQYF. The CDR3, as DNA: TGTGCCAGCCCTTCGGACATACCCTACGAGCAGTACTTC. The V call is TRBV25-1, the J call TRBJ2-7, with D maybe TRBD1 (5 bases). The V end lost 8 bases, the J end lost 2 bases, and 13 bases lay between the germline ends. CDR1 and CDR2 from the germline V gene are MGHDK and SYGVNS. The CDR3 spans 13 residues.

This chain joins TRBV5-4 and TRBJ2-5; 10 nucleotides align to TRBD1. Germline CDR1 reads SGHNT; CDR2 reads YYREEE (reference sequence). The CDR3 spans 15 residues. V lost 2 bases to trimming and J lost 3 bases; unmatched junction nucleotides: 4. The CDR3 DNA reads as TGTGCCAGCAGCTTAGACAGGGGGCGCGAAGAGACCCAGTACTTC. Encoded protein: CASSLDRGREETQYF.

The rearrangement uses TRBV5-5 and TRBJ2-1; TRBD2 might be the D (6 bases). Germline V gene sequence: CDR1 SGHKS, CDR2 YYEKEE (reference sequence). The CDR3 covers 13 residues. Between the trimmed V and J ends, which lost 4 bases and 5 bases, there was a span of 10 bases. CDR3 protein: CASSLEGNNEQFF. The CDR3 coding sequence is TGTGCCAGCAGCCTGGAGGGGAACAATGAGCAGTTCTTC. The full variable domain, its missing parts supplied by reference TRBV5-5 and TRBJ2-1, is DAGVTQSPTHLIKTRGQQVTLRCSPISGHKSVSWYQQVLGQGPQFIFQYYEKEERGRGNFPDRFSARQFPNYSSELNVNALLLGDSALYLCASSLEGNNEQFFGPGTRLTVL.

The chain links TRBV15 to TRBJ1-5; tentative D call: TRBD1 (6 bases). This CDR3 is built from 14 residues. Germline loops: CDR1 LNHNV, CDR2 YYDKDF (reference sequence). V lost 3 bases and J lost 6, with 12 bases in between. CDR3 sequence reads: CATSRRGAGQPQHF. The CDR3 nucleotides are TGTGCCACCAGCAGGCGGGGGGCGGGTCAGCCCCAGCATTTT.

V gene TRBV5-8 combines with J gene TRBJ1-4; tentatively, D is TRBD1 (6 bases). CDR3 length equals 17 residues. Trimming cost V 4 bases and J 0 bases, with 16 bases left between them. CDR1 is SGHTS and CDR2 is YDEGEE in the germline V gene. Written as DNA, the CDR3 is TGTGCCAGCAGCACCGGACAGTTATTGCCAACTAATGAAAAACTGTTTTTT. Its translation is CASSTGQLLPTNEKLFF.

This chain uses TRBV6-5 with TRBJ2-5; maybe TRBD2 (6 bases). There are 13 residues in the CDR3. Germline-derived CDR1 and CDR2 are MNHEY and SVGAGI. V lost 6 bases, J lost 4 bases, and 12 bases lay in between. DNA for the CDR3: TGTGCCAGCAGGAGCACGGGGGTAGAGACCCAGTACTTC. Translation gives CASRSTGVETQYF.